The sequence of this TCR beta chain was determined in a study of T-cell reconstitution after alpha-beta-depleted transplantation in children. Unique molecular identifiers were used to barcode this TCRbeta library. TCRdb re-analysed the PCR reads in MiXCR, keeping a single row per CDR3 protein. Of about 610,000 distinct CDR3 sequences listed, more than 20% are singletons. Overall study results and limits: It was newly produced T cells that mostly accounted for T-cell counts and diversity one year after transplant. Expanded clones from the graft, numbering several hundred, reportedly supplied alpha-beta T cells about two months after transplant.

Trimming removed 6 bases from V and 1 base from J, with 21 bases in between. In germline, CDR1 is ENHRY, CDR2 SYGVKD. This CDR3 comprises 17 residues. About this clonotype: Its antigen is not identified.

The rearrangement uses TRBV10-3 and TRBJ2-5; perhaps TRBD1 as D (6 bases). Sequencing used PBMCs, obtained before TCRalphabeta/CD19-depleted stem cell transplant. This receptor was taken from a boy less than two years old with Wiskott-Aldrich syndrome, due to receive a stem cell transplant. The CDR3 spells CAISLRVGRGIQETQYF. CDR3 sequence (DNA): TGTGCCATCAGCCTCAGGGTCGGCAGGGGAATCCAAGAGACCCAGTACTTC.